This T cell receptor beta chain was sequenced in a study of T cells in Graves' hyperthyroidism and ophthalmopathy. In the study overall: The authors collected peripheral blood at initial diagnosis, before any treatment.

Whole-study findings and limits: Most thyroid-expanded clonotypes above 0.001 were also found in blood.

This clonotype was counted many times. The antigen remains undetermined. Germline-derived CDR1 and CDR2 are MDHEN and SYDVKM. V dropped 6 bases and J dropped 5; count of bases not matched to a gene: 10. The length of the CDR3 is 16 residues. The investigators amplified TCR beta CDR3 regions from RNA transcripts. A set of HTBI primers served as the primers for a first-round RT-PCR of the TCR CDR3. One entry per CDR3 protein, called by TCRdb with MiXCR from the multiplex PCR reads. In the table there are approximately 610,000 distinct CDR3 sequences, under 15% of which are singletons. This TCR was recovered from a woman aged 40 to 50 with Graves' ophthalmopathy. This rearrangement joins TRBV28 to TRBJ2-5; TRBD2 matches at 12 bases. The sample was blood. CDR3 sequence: CASRPTLAGGVETQYF. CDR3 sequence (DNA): TGTGCCAGCAGGCCCACACTAGCGGGAGGTGTGGAGACCCAGTACTTC.